This TCR beta chain was captured by sequencing in a study of T cells in localized non-small cell lung cancer. This clone appeared a few times. TCRdb's copy holds only in-frame clones and misses some; the assay was immunoSEQ multiplex PCR. Among 25,000 or so clones, about nine tenths were seen once, and the ten largest hold 6.5% to 8%. Germline V CDR1 and CDR2: MNHNS, SASEGT. CDR3 length: 15 residues. V lost 3 bases, J lost 3 bases, and 12 bases lay in between. This material consisted of peripheral blood, taken before any cancer treatment. J is TRBJ1-3 and V is TRBV6-1, with D unresolved. This TCR came from a male donor aged 60 or over with stage I lung adenocarcinoma. CDR3 bases: TGTGCCAGCAGTGATTTCGCAAGGGTTGGAAACACCATATATTTT. It translates to CASSDFARVGNTIYF.